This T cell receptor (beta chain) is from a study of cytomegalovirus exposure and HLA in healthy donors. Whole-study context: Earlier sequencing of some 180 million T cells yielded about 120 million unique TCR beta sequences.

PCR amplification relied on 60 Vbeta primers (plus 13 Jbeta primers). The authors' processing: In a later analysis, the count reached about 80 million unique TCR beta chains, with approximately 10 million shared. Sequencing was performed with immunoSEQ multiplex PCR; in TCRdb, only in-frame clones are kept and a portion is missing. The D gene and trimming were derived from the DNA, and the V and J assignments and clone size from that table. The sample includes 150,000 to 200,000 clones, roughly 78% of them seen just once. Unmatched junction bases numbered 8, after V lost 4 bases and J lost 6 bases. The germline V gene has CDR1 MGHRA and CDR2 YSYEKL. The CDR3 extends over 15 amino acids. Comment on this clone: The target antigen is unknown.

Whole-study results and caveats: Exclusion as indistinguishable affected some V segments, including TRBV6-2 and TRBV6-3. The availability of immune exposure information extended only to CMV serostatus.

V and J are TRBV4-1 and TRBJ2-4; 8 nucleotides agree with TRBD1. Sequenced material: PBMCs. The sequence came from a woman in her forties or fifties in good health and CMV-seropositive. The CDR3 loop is CASSPWTGIPNIQYF. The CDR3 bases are TGCGCCAGCAGCCCTTGGACAGGGATTCCAAACATTCAGTACTTC.